Given below is one T cell receptor (beta chain) in context. This sample is drawn from a study of blood T cell repertoires in COVID-19. Study details: Collection of acute and convalescent COVID-19 samples took place in the United States, Italy and Spain. From T cells, B-cell-depleted T cells, or PBMCs came the material, which was cDNA or gDNA.

The CDR3 covers 17 residues. V dropped 0 bases and J dropped 5 bases, with 20 bases sitting between them. The V gene's germline CDR1 is SGHRS and CDR2 YFSETQ. Original handling: How many nucleated cells were present was estimated from reference gene primer amplification. Produced via immunoSEQ multiplex PCR; TCRdb's table is partial and in-frame only. V, J and clone size are those of that table, while D and trimming were read from the DNA. The repertoire holds around 250,000 clones, roughly four fifths seen once, with 1.9% in the top ten. This chain uses TRBV5-1 with TRBJ2-5, with D possibly being TRBD1 (6 bases). The sequenced sample consisted of peripheral blood. The sequence derives from a man aged 25 to 40 who had recovered from COVID-19. Written as DNA, the CDR3 is TGCGCCAGCAGCTTGGAAGGTTTAAGGCAGGGGCGCGAGACCCAGTACTTC. Encoded protein: CASSLEGLRQGRETQYF. The full variable domain, its missing parts supplied by reference TRBV5-1 and TRBJ2-5, is KAGVTQTPRYLIKTRGQQVTLSCSPISGHRSVSWYQQTPGQGLQFLFEYFSETQRNKGNFPGRFSGRQFSNSRSEMNVSTLELGDSALYLCASSLEGLRQGRETQYFGPGTRLLVL.